Sequencing of this T cell receptor beta chain was carried out in a study of blood T cell repertoires in COVID-19. Study context: In each case, the material was cDNA or gDNA derived from T cells, B-cell-depleted T cells, or PBMCs.

Profiling relied on immunoSEQ multiplex PCR, and the TCRdb table lists in-frame clones only, not all of them. The sample contains 200,000 to 250,000 clones, over 70% of which appear only once. The germline V gene has CDR1 MDHEN and CDR2 SYDVKM. The length of the CDR3 is 15 residues. With V trimmed by 4 bases and J by 8 bases, 10 bases remained unmatched. The table lists this clone with a few counts. Sequenced material: PBMCs or T cells enriched from blood (not recorded which). V is TRBV28 and J is TRBJ2-1, with 8 positions matching TRBD2. This clonotype originated in a woman between 25 and 40 years old who had been exposed to COVID-19. The CDR3 reads CASSYPPAGVDEQFF. The CDR3 nucleotides are TGTGCCAGCAGTTACCCCCCAGCGGGAGTTGATGAGCAGTTCTTC.